This T cell receptor (beta chain) was captured by sequencing in a study of shared clonotypes between healthy human individuals. About the research overall: Three plates were used per donor for CD4 naive, three for CD4 memory, two for CD8 naive and one for CD8 memory.

The naive CD8 fraction comprised CD45RO-negative cells positively selected for CCR7 and excluded terminally differentiated effector memory CD45RA+ cells. Using immunoSEQ multiplex PCR, the repertoire was profiled, and TCRdb retains in-frame clones only, with some absent. This sample carries some 2,100,000 clones, 85% to 95% of them seen once, and the ten largest clones take more than 1.5%. Unmatched junction bases numbered 7, after V lost 3 bases and J lost 2 bases. This CDR3 is built from 15 residues. From germline, CDR1 is SGHRS and CDR2 YFSETQ. The chain combines TRBV5-1 with TRBJ2-7; 8 positions agree with TRBD1. Sequences were obtained from naive CD8+ T cells from PBMCs. The sequence was obtained from a man aged 18 to 30 in good health. Some clones in this sample may be carry-over from other donors' samples. CDR3 residues: CASSSDRGWPYEQYF. The CDR3 nucleotides are TGCGCCAGCAGCTCCGACAGGGGATGGCCCTACGAGCAGTACTTC.